This TCR beta chain derives from a study of blood T cells in healthy people across ages. Study-level findings and limits: Long-lived donors carried more naive CD4+ cells and greater diversity than aged donors.

Then a second PCR, running roughly 7 to 11 cycles, was carried out with a sample-barcoded 5' primer and a J-beta primer mix. TCRdb recomputed calls from the 5' RACE reads with MiXCR, one row per CDR3 protein. Of around 500,000 distinct CDR3 sequences listed, roughly a quarter are singletons. Regarding this clonotype: Its specificity is unknown.

Germline assignment: CDR1 ENHRY and CDR2 SYGVKD. CDR3 length equals 13 residues. Between the trimmed V and J ends, which lost 7 bases and 1 base, there was a span of 8 bases. The data were also submitted as part of a second study, on T cells of mothers and their children.

The TCR was taken from a boy aged 2 to 10 in good health. The genes are TRBV10-3 and TRBJ2-1; D is uncertain. The specimen sequenced was blood. The CDR3 sequence is CAITAQSYNEQFF. The CDR3 DNA follows: TGTGCCATCACGGCCCAGTCCTACAATGAGCAGTTCTTC.